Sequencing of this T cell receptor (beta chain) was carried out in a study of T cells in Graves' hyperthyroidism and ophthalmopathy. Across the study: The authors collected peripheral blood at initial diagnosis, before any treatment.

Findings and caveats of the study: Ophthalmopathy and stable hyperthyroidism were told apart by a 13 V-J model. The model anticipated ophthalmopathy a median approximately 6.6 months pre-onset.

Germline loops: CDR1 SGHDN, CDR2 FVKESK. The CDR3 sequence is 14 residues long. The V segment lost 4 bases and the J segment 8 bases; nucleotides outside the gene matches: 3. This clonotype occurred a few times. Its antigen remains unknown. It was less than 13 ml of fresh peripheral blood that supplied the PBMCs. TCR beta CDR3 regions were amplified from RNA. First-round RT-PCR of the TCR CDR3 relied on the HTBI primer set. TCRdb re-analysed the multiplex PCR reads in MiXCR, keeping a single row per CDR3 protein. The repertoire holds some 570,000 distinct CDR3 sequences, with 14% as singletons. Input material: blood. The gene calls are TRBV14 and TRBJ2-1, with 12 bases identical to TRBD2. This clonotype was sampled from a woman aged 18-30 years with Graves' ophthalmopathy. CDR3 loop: CASSRLAGAHEQFF. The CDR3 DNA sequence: TGTGCCAGCAGCCGACTAGCGGGAGCCCATGAGCAGTTCTTC.